Listed below are T cell receptor beta chains from one sample, sequenced in a study of blood T cells in healthy people across ages. TCRdb reprocessed the 5' RACE reads via MiXCR and lists one record per CDR3 protein. The data hold around 1,800,000 distinct CDR3 sequences, with about 39% observed a single time. The sample was blood. These receptors came from a human donor in good health. CDR3s include the opening cysteine and the closing phenylalanine or tryptophan. Fields, in order: V gene, J gene, CDR3 protein.

V gene: TRBV6-1; J gene: TRBJ1-1; CDR3 protein: CASSHGTGWDEAFF
V gene: TRBV2; J gene: TRBJ2-3; CDR3 protein: CASSEQGLAGGGDTQYF
V gene: TRBV6-5; J gene: TRBJ2-2; CDR3 protein: CASSLLLDRGHGELFF
V gene: TRBV5-6; J gene: TRBJ2-3; CDR3 protein: CASSSTVPDTQYF
V gene: TRBV4-3; J gene: TRBJ1-2; CDR3 protein: CASSQGMFYGYTF
V gene: TRBV28; J gene: TRBJ2-6; CDR3 protein: CASSLLGTVISGANVLTF
V gene: TRBV7-2; J gene: TRBJ2-1; CDR3 protein: CASSLVEGIYNEQFF
V gene: TRBV7-2; J gene: TRBJ1-5; CDR3 protein: CASSLVDSQPQHF
V gene: TRBV20-1; J gene: TRBJ2-3; CDR3 protein: CSARGLGAEGDTQYF
V gene: TRBV2; J gene: TRBJ1-2; CDR3 protein: CASRRGTGGDGYTF
V gene: TRBV28; J gene: TRBJ1-2; CDR3 protein: CASSSHGQGLGGYTF
V gene: TRBV12-3/TRBV12-4; J gene: TRBJ2-3; CDR3 protein: CASSSILNHGGTQYF
V gene: TRBV2; J gene: TRBJ2-3; CDR3 protein: CASSAATDTQYF
V gene: TRBV14; J gene: TRBJ2-5; CDR3 protein: CASSQGFGWETQYF
V gene: TRBV12-3/TRBV12-4; J gene: TRBJ2-1; CDR3 protein: CASSSLDRDNEQFF
V gene: TRBV6-2/TRBV6-3; J gene: TRBJ2-1; CDR3 protein: CASRPTSRESGNEQFF
V gene: TRBV6-1; J gene: TRBJ1-2; CDR3 protein: CATSEAGGQGPHYTF
V gene: TRBV3-1; J gene: TRBJ2-7; CDR3 protein: CASSRTPDRTYEQYF
V gene: TRBV20-1; J gene: TRBJ2-3; CDR3 protein: CSARDWDGGTPDTQYF
V gene: TRBV29-1; J gene: TRBJ2-3; CDR3 protein: CSGAPKLTDTQYF
V gene: TRBV6-5; J gene: TRBJ2-3; CDR3 protein: CASSPGTGIVNTQYF
V gene: TRBV20-1; J gene: TRBJ2-5; CDR3 protein: CSGQRETQYF
V gene: TRBV12-3/TRBV12-4; J gene: TRBJ2-5; CDR3 protein: CASRPGLSDQETQYF
V gene: TRBV6-6; J gene: TRBJ2-7; CDR3 protein: CASSTGQGPYEQYF
V gene: TRBV12-3/TRBV12-4; J gene: TRBJ2-7; CDR3 protein: CASSLRDFQEEQYF
V gene: TRBV28; J gene: TRBJ2-3; CDR3 protein: CASIPPDWDTQYF
V gene: TRBV29-1; J gene: TRBJ2-7; CDR3 protein: CSVSAGYEQYF
V gene: TRBV12-3/TRBV12-4; J gene: TRBJ2-2; CDR3 protein: CASRNDVGNTGELFF
V gene: TRBV29-1; J gene: TRBJ1-1; CDR3 protein: CSVDAGLGTEAFF
V gene: TRBV29-1; J gene: TRBJ2-1; CDR3 protein: CSVEGLAGGPSSYNEQFF
V gene: TRBV12-3/TRBV12-4; J gene: TRBJ2-7; CDR3 protein: CASSLSLTQYEQYF
V gene: TRBV7-8; J gene: TRBJ2-7; CDR3 protein: CASRQGTSVAYEQYF
V gene: TRBV2; J gene: TRBJ2-5; CDR3 protein: CASRLAGGTQETQYF
V gene: TRBV29-1; J gene: TRBJ1-1; CDR3 protein: CSVGGGQGLPTEAFF
V gene: TRBV29-1; J gene: TRBJ2-5; CDR3 protein: CSVEERTVLKTQYF
V gene: TRBV5-1; J gene: TRBJ2-7; CDR3 protein: CASSFGGYTRYEQYF
V gene: TRBV30; J gene: -; CDR3 protein: CAWSVPLTYEQYF
V gene: TRBV2; J gene: TRBJ1-1; CDR3 protein: CASRDIETEAFF
V gene: TRBV4-1; J gene: TRBJ2-7; CDR3 protein: CASNQEQSYEQYF
V gene: TRBV5-1; J gene: TRBJ2-3; CDR3 protein: CASSLQGRHGSWDTQYF
V gene: TRBV2; J gene: TRBJ2-4; CDR3 protein: CACLAEAKNIQYF
V gene: TRBV6-2/TRBV6-3; J gene: TRBJ2-5; CDR3 protein: CASKLGGHGKETQYF
V gene: TRBV6-1; J gene: TRBJ2-5; CDR3 protein: CASSEGLGAGETQYF
V gene: TRBV4-3; J gene: TRBJ1-5; CDR3 protein: CASSQVYGGNQPQHF
V gene: TRBV7-6; J gene: TRBJ2-1; CDR3 protein: CASSLGAEKRYEQFF
V gene: TRBV18; J gene: TRBJ2-1; CDR3 protein: CASSPPQGLEQFF
V gene: TRBV11-2; J gene: TRBJ1-2; CDR3 protein: CASSSVSAGYTF
V gene: TRBV7-6; J gene: TRBJ1-4; CDR3 protein: CASSLLGQGTNEKLFF
V gene: TRBV7-9; J gene: TRBJ1-6; CDR3 protein: CASSLEAGQGSPLHF
V gene: TRBV27; J gene: TRBJ2-2; CDR3 protein: CASSLLDRVYTGELFF
V gene: TRBV6-5; J gene: TRBJ2-1; CDR3 protein: CASSMSGGPSHEQFF
V gene: TRBV7-2; J gene: TRBJ1-2; CDR3 protein: CASSLSYAMNYGYTF